The 9 T cell receptor beta chains in this list originate from one sample, sequenced in a study of T-cell reconstitution after alpha-beta-depleted transplantation in children. Preparation of the TCRbeta library used unique molecular identifiers. TCRdb fed the PCR reads into MiXCR, producing one record per CDR3 protein. The sample carries 250,000 to 350,000 distinct CDR3 sequences, over 8% recorded once. This sample comprised PBMCs from the stem cell graft donor, obtained from the stem cell graft. The receptors shown here come from a human donor who donated a stem cell graft to a child with SCID.

The rearrangement links TRBV29-1 to TRBJ2-7, with TRBD1 matching 7 bases. The CDR3 is 12 amino acids. Germline values: CDR1 SQVTM, CDR2 ANQGSEA. V was clipped by 4 bases and J by 2 bases; unmatched bases: 2. The CDR3 protein is CSVGTGTYEQYF. The CDR3, as DNA: TGCAGCGTTGGGACAGGAACCTACGAGCAGTACTTC.

This sequence joins TRBV12-3 or TRBV12-4 and TRBJ2-1; D not certain. V was pared by 6 bases and J by 5 bases, with 14 bases between. This CDR3 has 14 amino acids. The CDR3 loop is CASRWRKPNNEQFF. The CDR3 DNA reads as TGTGCCAGCAGGTGGCGAAAACCGAACAATGAGCAGTTCTTC.

The chain is built from TRBV20-1 and TRBJ2-2; 7 bases map to TRBD2. CDR3 length equals 14 residues. Per the germline V gene, CDR1 is DFQATT and CDR2 is SNEGSKA (reference sequence). Germline trimming cut 5 bases from V and 5 bases from J; bases unmatched to any gene: 8. CDR3 residues: CSAVTGGSTGELFF. As DNA, the CDR3 is TGCAGTGCTGTCACGGGGGGAAGTACCGGGGAGCTGTTTTTT.

The chain couples TRBV20-1 to TRBJ2-7; 9 bases agree with TRBD2. This CDR3 comprises 15 residues. V dropped 0 bases and J dropped 7; count of bases not matched to a gene: 10. Germline V lookup: CDR1 DFQATT, CDR2 SNEGSKA (reference sequence). CDR3 DNA sequence: TGCAGTGCTAGAGATCGATTAGCGGGGGTGGGAGAGCAGTACTTC. This translates into CSARDRLAGVGEQYF.

This clonotype was detected only a few times. V usage is TRBV3-1 and J usage is TRBJ1-1; 7 bases are a match to TRBD1. CDR3 length: 14 residues. The ends lost 5 bases at V and 6 bases at J; junction bases unmatched: 9. Germline V gives CDR1 LGHDT, CDR2 YNNKEL (reference sequence). This CDR3 reads CASSSIQGTAEAFF. DNA for the CDR3: TGTGCCAGCAGCTCCATACAGGGGACTGCTGAAGCTTTCTTT.

The chain uses TRBV27 and TRBJ1-5; D remains ambiguous. Germline V lookup: CDR1 MNHEY, CDR2 SMNVEV (reference sequence). The CDR3 extends over 15 amino acids. Trimming took 0 bases from V and 4 from J, leaving 10 bases between them. This CDR3 reads CASSLSIQPNQPQHF. CDR3 nucleotide sequence: TGTGCCAGCAGTTTATCGATACAGCCGAATCAGCCCCAGCATTTT.

The chain combines TRBV5-6 with TRBJ2-5; D possibly uses TRBD1 or TRBD2 (5 bases each). Germline CDR1 SGHDT, CDR2 YYEEEE. The CDR3 runs 14 residues. V lost 0 bases and J 4 bases, leaving 10 bases between the germline ends. The chain's CDR3 is CASSLVGRPETQYF. CDR3 coding DNA: TGTGCCAGCAGCTTGGTGGGACGGCCAGAGACCCAGTACTTC.

V gene TRBV3-1 combines with J gene TRBJ1-1, with no clear D. This CDR3 has 13 amino acids. CDR1 and CDR2 from the germline V gene are LGHDT and YNNKEL (reference sequence). Between the trimmed V and J ends, which lost 5 bases and 3 bases, there was a span of 10 bases. CDR3 sequence reads: CASSATHDTEAFF. The CDR3 DNA reads TGTGCCAGCAGCGCAACGCACGACACTGAAGCTTTCTTT.

This chain's CDR3 is CASSLGFAEQETQYF. CDR3 sequence (DNA): TGTGCCAGCAGCTTAGGCTTTGCCGAGCAAGAGACCCAGTACTTC. This chain links TRBV7-8 with TRBJ2-5; D gene uncertain. The germline CDR1 and CDR2 sequences are SGHVS and FQNEAQ. Trimming cost V 1 base and J 2 bases, with 11 bases left between them. This CDR3 has 15 residues.